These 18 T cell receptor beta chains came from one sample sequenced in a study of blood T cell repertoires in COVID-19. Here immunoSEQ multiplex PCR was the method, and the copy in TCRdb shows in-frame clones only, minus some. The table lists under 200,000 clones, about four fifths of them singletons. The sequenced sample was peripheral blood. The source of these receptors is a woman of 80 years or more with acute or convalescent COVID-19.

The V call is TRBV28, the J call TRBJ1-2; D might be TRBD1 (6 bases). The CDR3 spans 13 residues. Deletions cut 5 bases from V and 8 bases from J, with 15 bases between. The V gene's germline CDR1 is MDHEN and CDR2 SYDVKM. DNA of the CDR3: TGTGCCAGCAGTGGGAACAGGGCAGTCGGCTACACCTTC. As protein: CASSGNRAVGYTF.

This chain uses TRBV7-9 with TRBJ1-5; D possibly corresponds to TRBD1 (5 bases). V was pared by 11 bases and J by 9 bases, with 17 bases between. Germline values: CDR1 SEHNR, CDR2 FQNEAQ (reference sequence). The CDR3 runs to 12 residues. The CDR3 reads CAGGNGIGPQHF. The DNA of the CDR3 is TGTGCCGGGGGGAATGGTATTGGGCCCCAGCATTTT.

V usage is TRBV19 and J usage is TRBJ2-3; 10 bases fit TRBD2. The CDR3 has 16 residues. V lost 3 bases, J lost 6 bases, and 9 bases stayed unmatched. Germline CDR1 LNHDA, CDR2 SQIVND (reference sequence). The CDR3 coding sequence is TGTGCCAGTAGTATGGGCGAGCGGGAGGGAAGGGATACGCAGTATTTT. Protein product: CASSMGEREGRDTQYF.

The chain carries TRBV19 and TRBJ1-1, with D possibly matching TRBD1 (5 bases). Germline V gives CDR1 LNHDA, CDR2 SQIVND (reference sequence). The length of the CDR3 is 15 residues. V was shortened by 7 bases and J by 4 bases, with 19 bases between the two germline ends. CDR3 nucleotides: TGTGCCAGTATCGCACGGGGGACGTGGAGCACTGAAGCTTTCTTT. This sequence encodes CASIARGTWSTEAFF.

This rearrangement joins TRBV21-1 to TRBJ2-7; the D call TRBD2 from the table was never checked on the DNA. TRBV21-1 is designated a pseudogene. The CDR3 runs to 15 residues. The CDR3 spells CASGWGLAGAYEQYF. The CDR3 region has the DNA TGTGCCAGCGGGTGGGGACTAGCGGGGGCCTACGAGCAGTACTTC.

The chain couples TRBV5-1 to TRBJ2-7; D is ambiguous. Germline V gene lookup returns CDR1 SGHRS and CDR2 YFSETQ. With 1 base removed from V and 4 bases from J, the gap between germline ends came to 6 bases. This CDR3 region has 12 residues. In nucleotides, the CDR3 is TGCGCCAGCAGCTTGAATCGGTACGAGCAGTACTTC. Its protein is CASSLNRYEQYF.

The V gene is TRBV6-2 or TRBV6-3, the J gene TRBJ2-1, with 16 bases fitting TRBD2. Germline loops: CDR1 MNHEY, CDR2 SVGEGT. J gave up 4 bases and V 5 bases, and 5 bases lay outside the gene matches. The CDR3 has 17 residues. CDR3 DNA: TGTGCCAGCAGTAGACCGGGACTAGCGGGAGGGTACAATGAGCAGTTCTTC. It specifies CASSRPGLAGGYNEQFF.

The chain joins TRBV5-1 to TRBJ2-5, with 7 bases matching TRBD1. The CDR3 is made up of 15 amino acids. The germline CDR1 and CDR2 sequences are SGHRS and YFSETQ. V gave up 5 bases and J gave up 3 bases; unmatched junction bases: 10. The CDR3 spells CASRDPGTEEETQYF. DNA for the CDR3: TGCGCCAGCAGAGACCCCGGGACAGAGGAAGAGACCCAGTACTTC.

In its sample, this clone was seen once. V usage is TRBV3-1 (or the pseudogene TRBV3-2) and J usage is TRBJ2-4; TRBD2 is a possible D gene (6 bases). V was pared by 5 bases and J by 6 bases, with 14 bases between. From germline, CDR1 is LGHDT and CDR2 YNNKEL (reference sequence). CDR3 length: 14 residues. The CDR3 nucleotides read TGTGCCAGCAGCTCCCGGGAGTCCGGAAACATTCAGTACTTC. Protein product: CASSSRESGNIQYF.

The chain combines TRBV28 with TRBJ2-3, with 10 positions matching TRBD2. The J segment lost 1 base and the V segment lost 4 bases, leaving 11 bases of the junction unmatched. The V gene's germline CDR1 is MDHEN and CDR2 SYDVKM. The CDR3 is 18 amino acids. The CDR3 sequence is CASSSPRSGGAGTDTQYF. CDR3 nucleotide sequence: TGTGCCAGCAGTTCCCCCCGCAGCGGGGGGGCCGGCACAGATACGCAGTATTTT.

The CDR3 DNA sequence: TGTGCCAGCAGCCCCTGGTCAGGACACCGGAATGAAAAACTGTTTTTT. Encoded protein: CASSPWSGHRNEKLFF. The chain joins TRBV3-1 (or the pseudogene TRBV3-2) to TRBJ1-4; weak D call: TRBD1 (5 bases). The CDR3 length is 16 residues. Trimming cost V 4 bases and J 5 bases, with 17 bases left between them. Looked up from germline, CDR1 is LGHDT and CDR2 is YNNKEL (reference sequence).

This CDR3 is CASSLGRGEKQYF. The CDR3 bases are TGTGCCAGCAGCTTAGGCCGGGGAGAAAAGCAGTACTTC. The chain joins TRBV7-9 to TRBJ2-7; maybe TRBD2 (5 bases). In germline, CDR1 is SEHNR, CDR2 FQNEAQ (reference sequence). Deletions cut 1 base from V and 8 bases from J, with 12 bases between. The CDR3 is 13 amino acids.

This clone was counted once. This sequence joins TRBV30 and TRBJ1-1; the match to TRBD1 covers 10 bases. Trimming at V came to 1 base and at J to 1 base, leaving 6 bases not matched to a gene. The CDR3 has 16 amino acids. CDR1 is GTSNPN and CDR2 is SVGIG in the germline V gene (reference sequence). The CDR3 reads CAWSGDRDRGNTEAFF. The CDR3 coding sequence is TGTGCCTGGAGTGGGGACCGGGACAGGGGGAACACTGAAGCTTTCTTT.

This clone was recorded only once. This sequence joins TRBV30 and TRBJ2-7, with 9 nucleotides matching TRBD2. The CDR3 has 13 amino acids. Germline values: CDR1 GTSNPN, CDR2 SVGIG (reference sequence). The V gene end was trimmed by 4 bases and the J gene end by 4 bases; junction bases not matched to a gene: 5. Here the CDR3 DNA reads TGTGCCTGGACTAGCGGGGCGTTATACGAGCAGTACTTC. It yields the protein CAWTSGALYEQYF.

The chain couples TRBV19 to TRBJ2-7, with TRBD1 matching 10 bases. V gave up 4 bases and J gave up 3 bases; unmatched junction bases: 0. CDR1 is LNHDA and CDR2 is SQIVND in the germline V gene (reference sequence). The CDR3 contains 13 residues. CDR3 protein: CASSRTGGYEQYF. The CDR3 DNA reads TGTGCCAGTAGTAGGACAGGGGGCTACGAGCAGTACTTC.

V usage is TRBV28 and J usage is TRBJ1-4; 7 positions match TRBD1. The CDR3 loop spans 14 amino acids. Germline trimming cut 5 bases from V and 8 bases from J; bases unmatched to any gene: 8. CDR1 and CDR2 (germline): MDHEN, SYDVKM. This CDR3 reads CASSTSGTAEKLFF. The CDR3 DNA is TGTGCCAGCAGTACCTCGGGGACAGCCGAAAAACTGTTTTTT. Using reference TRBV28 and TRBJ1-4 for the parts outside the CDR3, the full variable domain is DVKVTQSSRYLVKRTGEKVFLECVQDMDHENMFWYRQDPGLGLRLIYFSYDVKMKEKGDIPEGYSVSREKKERFSLILESASTNQTSMYLCASSTSGTAEKLFFGSGTQLSVL.

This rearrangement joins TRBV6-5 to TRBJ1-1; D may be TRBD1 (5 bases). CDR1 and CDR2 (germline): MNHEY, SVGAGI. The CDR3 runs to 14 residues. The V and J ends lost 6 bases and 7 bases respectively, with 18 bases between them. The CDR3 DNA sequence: TGTGCCAGCAGCTCGACCCAGACAGCACATGAAGCTTTCTTT. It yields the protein CASSSTQTAHEAFF.

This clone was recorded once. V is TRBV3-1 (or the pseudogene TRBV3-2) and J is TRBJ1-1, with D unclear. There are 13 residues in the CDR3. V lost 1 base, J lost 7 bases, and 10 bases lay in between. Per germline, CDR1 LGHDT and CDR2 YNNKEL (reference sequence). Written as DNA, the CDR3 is TGTGCCAGCAGCCAAGGTCACCGGTATGAAGCTTTCTTT. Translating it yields CASSQGHRYEAFF.